A single sample gave rise to the 20 T cell receptor beta chains below, sequenced in a study of early stage breast cancer tumors. The method was immunoSEQ multiplex PCR; TCRdb's version includes in-frame clones alone and lacks a portion of them. The table has some 72,000 clones, 65% to 85% seen once. The sequencing sample was made of blood. These receptors all stem from a person between 55 and 70 years old with breast cancer.

The chain joins TRBV9 to TRBJ1-1; a weak D match, TRBD1 (6 bases). Deletions cut 4 bases from V and 5 bases from J, with 12 bases between. Germline CDR1 and CDR2: SGDLS and YYNGEE. This CDR3 has 13 residues. CDR3 nucleotide sequence: TGTGCCAGCAGCTTGGGGGGCGCGACTGAAGCTTTCTTT. This translates into CASSLGGATEAFF.

The gene calls are TRBV19 and TRBJ1-2; 10 bases match TRBD1. The CDR3 totals 13 residues. Germline V gene data show CDR1 as LNHDA and CDR2 as SQIVND (reference sequence). V dropped 9 bases and J dropped 7; count of bases not matched to a gene: 8. The chain's CDR3 is CASSPGQGFGYTF. The CDR3 nucleotides are TGTGCCAGCTCTCCGGGACAGGGGTTTGGCTACACCTTC.

The CDR3 DNA reads TGTGCCAGCAGCTTCGATCGGGCTAGAGAGACCCAGTACTTC. Protein product: CASSFDRARETQYF. The chain is built from TRBV7-2 and TRBJ2-5; the D is unclear. Germline CDR1 is SGHTA and CDR2 is FQGNSA. The CDR3 runs 14 residues. V lost 3 bases to trimming and J lost 4 bases, with 12 bases between them.

The chain joins TRBV5-1 to TRBJ2-7; 7 positions match TRBD1. This CDR3 comprises 14 residues. Losses at the gene ends were 2 bases for V and 5 bases for J; bases not matched to a gene: 7. Germline V gene sequence: CDR1 SGHRS, CDR2 YFSETQ. DNA of the CDR3: TGCGCCAGCAGCTTAGACAGGGTTATCGACGAGCAGTACTTC. Amino acid sequence: CASSLDRVIDEQYF.

CDR3 coding DNA: TGTGCCTGGATGGTGGACGGGGCTCAGGACGAGCAGTACTTC. Translation gives CAWMVDGAQDEQYF. The V gene is TRBV30, the J gene TRBJ2-7; the D call may be TRBD1 or TRBD2 (5 bases each). Trimming removed 4 bases at V and 5 bases at J, with 18 bases between. The CDR3 spans 14 residues. Germline CDR1 reads GTSNPN; CDR2 reads SVGIG (reference sequence).

The J gene is TRBJ1-4, the V gene TRBV29-1, with TRBD1 as a possible D gene (6 bases). CDR1 is SQVTM, CDR2 ANQGSEA, per germline. The CDR3 length is 14 residues. The ends were cut back, 6 bases at V and 0 bases at J, with 11 bases in the middle. The CDR3 loop reads CSVKQGSTNEKLFF. DNA of the CDR3: TGCAGCGTGAAACAGGGATCAACTAATGAAAAACTGTTTTTT.

This clone was seen a single time. The rearrangement joins TRBV5-8 to TRBJ1-1; D not resolved. This CDR3 is built from 13 residues. The germline gives CDR1 SGHTS, CDR2 YDEGEE. Trimming took 3 bases from V and 2 from J, leaving 8 bases between them. The CDR3, as DNA: TGTGCCAGCAGCTCTAGGGTCAACACTGAAGCTTTCTTT. The encoded protein is CASSSRVNTEAFF.

This clone showed up just a few times. The J gene is TRBJ1-6, the V gene TRBV18; 8 bases are shared with TRBD1. With 2 bases clipped from V and 5 bases from J, the junction kept 5 bases outside the gene matches. CDR1 is KGHSH and CDR2 is LQKENI in the germline V gene. CDR3 length: 16 amino acids. Here the CDR3 reads CASSPVAGGNNSPLHF. CDR3 nucleotides: TGTGCCAGCTCACCAGTGGCAGGGGGCAATAATTCACCCCTCCACTTT.

The chain joins TRBV5-6 to TRBJ2-7; TRBD2 matches 8 bases. The CDR3 contains 13 residues. CDR1 and CDR2 (germline): SGHDT, YYEEEE. The junction had 6 bases not matched to a gene; V was cut back by 4 bases and J by 6 bases. CDR3 sequence reads: CASSLGLAPEQYF. For the CDR3, the DNA is TGTGCCAGCAGCCTTGGACTAGCCCCCGAGCAGTACTTC.

The rearrangement uses TRBV11-3 and TRBJ2-7; 9 nucleotides agree with TRBD2. V dropped 5 bases and J dropped 2; count of bases not matched to a gene: 4. Germline CDR1 SGHNT, CDR2 YENEEA. The CDR3 sequence is 14 residues long. CDR3 loop: CASSSGGFPYEQYF. CDR3 in DNA: TGTGCCAGCAGCAGCGGGGGGTTCCCCTACGAGCAGTACTTC.

The CDR3 region is CAGSGRTDTQYF. CDR3 nucleotides: TGTGCCGGGAGTGGGAGAACAGATACGCAGTATTTT. This chain joins TRBV6-1 and TRBJ2-3; maybe TRBD2 (5 bases). The V gene lost 11 bases and the J gene lost 3 bases, with 12 bases spanning the gap. Germline-derived CDR1 and CDR2 are MNHNS and SASEGT. The CDR3 contains 12 residues.

V and J are TRBV6-1 and TRBJ2-7; D is perhaps TRBD1 or TRBD2 (6 bases each). Germline V gene sequence: CDR1 MNHNS, CDR2 SASEGT. The CDR3 is 13 residues long. Between the trimmed V and J ends, which lost 6 bases and 2 bases, there was a span of 11 bases. This CDR3 reads CASRVGGTYEQYF. The CDR3 DNA reads as TGTGCCAGCAGGGTCGGGGGCACCTACGAGCAGTACTTC.

This clone was detected only once. The chain combines TRBV7-2 with TRBJ2-7, with 10 nucleotides matching TRBD2. The V gene end was trimmed by 6 bases and the J gene end by 2 bases; junction bases not matched to a gene: 1. The CDR3 is 13 residues long. Germline V gene lookup returns CDR1 SGHTA and CDR2 FQGNSA. CDR3 in DNA: TGTGCCAGCAGACTAGCGGGAACCTACGAGCAGTACTTC. As protein: CASRLAGTYEQYF.

The V gene is TRBV6-4, the J gene TRBJ1-2; D call uncertain. The CDR3 is 15 amino acids. Germline CDR1 is MRHNA and CDR2 is SNTAGT. Trimming pared 5 bases from V and 8 bases from J, leaving 21 bases between. CDR3: CASSPPGLSLLGYTF. CDR3 bases: TGTGCCAGCAGTCCTCCGGGTCTGTCCTTATTGGGCTACACCTTC.

The chain is built from TRBV2 and TRBJ2-3, with D possibly being TRBD2 (6 bases). Germline assignment: CDR1 SNHLY and CDR2 FYNNEI. Trimming pared 11 bases from V and 2 bases from J, leaving 17 bases between. The CDR3 has 14 residues. The CDR3 reads CASEGAVYTDTQYF. Written as DNA, the CDR3 is TGTGCCTCGGAGGGCGCCGTTTACACAGATACGCAGTATTTT.

The chain carries TRBV6-6 and TRBJ2-2; D is perhaps TRBD1 or TRBD2 (6 bases each). The CDR3 covers 16 residues. Between the trimmed V and J ends, which lost 6 bases and 4 bases, there was a span of 18 bases. Germline lookup yields CDR1 MNHNY and CDR2 SVGAGI (reference sequence). DNA of the CDR3: TGTGCCAGCAGCCCTGGGGGGCTAGTTGGCACCGGGGAGCTGTTTTTT. This codes for CASSPGGLVGTGELFF.

The J gene is TRBJ2-5, the V gene TRBV5-1; D gene unclear. V gave up 0 bases and J gave up 5 bases, with 8 bases separating them. Germline lookup yields CDR1 SGHRS and CDR2 YFSETQ. The length of the CDR3 is 13 residues. The DNA for the CDR3 is TGCGCCAGCAGCTTGGTTCCCTGGGAGACCCAGTACTTC. Translating it yields CASSLVPWETQYF.

In this sample, this clone turned up once. The chain has TRBV28 and TRBJ1-5; D ambiguous. This CDR3 has 14 amino acids. The V gene's germline CDR1 is MDHEN and CDR2 SYDVKM. V dropped 2 bases and J dropped 0 bases, with 5 bases sitting between them. CDR3 loop: CASSLGPSNQPQHF. The CDR3 nucleotides read TGTGCCAGCAGTTTAGGGCCTAGCAATCAGCCCCAGCATTTT.

This clone was seen a single time. In DNA, the CDR3 is TGTGCCAGCAGTTCCTCGGGTACGGGTAGCAATCAGCCCCAGCATTTT. The encoded protein is CASSSSGTGSNQPQHF. The rearrangement uses TRBV6-6 and TRBJ1-5; D is undetermined. The germline gives CDR1 MNHNY, CDR2 SVGAGI (reference sequence). Trimming took off 4 bases at V and 0 bases at J, with 13 bases between the two ends. This CDR3 comprises 16 residues.

This chain links TRBV11-2 with TRBJ1-4; no firm D call. The V gene's germline CDR1 is SGHAT and CDR2 FQNNGV. The CDR3 length is 18 residues. V dropped 1 base and J dropped 0 bases, with 15 bases sitting between them. Here the CDR3 DNA reads TGTGCCAGCAGCTTAGTATTTCGCGGGGAAGCAACTAATGAAAAACTGTTTTTT. Encoded protein: CASSLVFRGEATNEKLFF.